The entry below gives a single T cell receptor beta chain sequence along with its context. Its antigen remains unidentified. MiXCR, run by TCRdb on the RT-PCR reads, gives a single entry per CDR3 protein. The table lists fewer than 700,000 distinct CDR3 sequences, 10% to 15% of them singletons. This sample was included in a study of response to subunit inactivated influenza vaccine. Points from the study as a whole: New T cells are recruited in small numbers by each seasonal influenza vaccination, according to the authors' suggestion.

Trimming took off 8 bases at V and 6 bases at J, with 31 bases between the two ends. Germline loops: CDR1 SGHAT, CDR2 FQDESV (reference sequence). The CDR3 runs to 19 residues. The chain is built from TRBV11-1 and TRBJ2-2; tentatively, D is TRBD2 (6 bases). The source was PBMCs from blood, collected roughly 47 days after vaccination. The receptor was derived from a man aged 50 or older who received an inactivated influenza vaccine. In nucleotides, the CDR3 is TGTGCCAGCCTCGGCGGGGCTGGTAGCTCCCCGGTGTTCTCCGGGGAGCTGTTTTTT. This gives the protein CASLGGAGSSPVFSGELFF. The entire variable domain, with the rest obtained from reference TRBV11-1 and TRBJ2-2, is as follows: EAEVAQSPRYKITEKSQAVAFWCDPISGHATLYWYRQILGQGPELLVQFQDESVVDDSQLPKDRFSAERLKGVDSTLKIQPAELGDSAMYLCASLGGAGSSPVFSGELFFGEGSRLTVL.